This T cell receptor (beta chain) was sequenced for a study of TIL therapy for anti-PD-1-resistant metastatic lung cancer. This clone is large. The target antigen is unknown. This sample includes further DNA sequences coding for the same CDR3. Germline-derived CDR1 and CDR2 are SGHTA and FQGTGA. The CDR3 is made up of 14 amino acids. V was clipped by 5 bases and J by 0 bases, with 10 bases between them. Stated time point: pre-treatment sample, taken before nivolumab and TIL therapy. The tumor samples were excised metastases, mostly pleural nodules or supraclavicular lymph nodes. Tumor harvest preceded PD-1/PD-L1 blockade, followed by nivolumab treatment. Adults with stage 4 NSCLC were enrolled in a phase I trial. Study-wide results and limits: The cohort had more treatment-naive, never-smoker and oncogene-addicted patients than typical.

Sequencing used immunoSEQ v3. Sequencing depth was 1.5 million to 2 million read pairs for survey level, roughly 4.5-6.5 million for deep. Assay: immunoSEQ multiplex PCR; the TCRdb copy retains only in-frame clones and omits some. The sample has 4,800 or so clones, 64% seen once. This sample comprised tumor tissue, obtained at baseline. This chain connects TRBV7-3 to TRBJ1-1, with D hard to call. This receptor was obtained from a man aged 70 or older with non-small cell lung cancer. The CDR3: CASSPEGMNTEAFF. CDR3 in DNA: TGTGCCAGCAGCCCAGAGGGCATGAACACTGAAGCTTTCTTT. The full variable domain, with the rest looked up from reference TRBV7-3 and TRBJ1-1, is GAGVSQTPSNKVTEKGKYVELRCDPISGHTALYWYRQSLGQGPEFLIYFQGTGAADDSGLPNDRFFAVRPEGSVSTLKIQRTERGDSAVYLCASSPEGMNTEAFFGQGTRLTVV.